These 3 T cell receptor beta chains were all obtained from the same sample, sequenced in a study of post-analysis software for immune sequencing data. Study observations and caveats: Elevated frequency relative to controls characterized 4 or 5 TRBV segments in patients, TRBV5-6, TRBV5-1 and TRBV20-1 among them.

TCR beta libraries were prepared from cDNA with unique molecular identifiers. TCRdb itself ran the PCR reads through MiXCR, one entry per CDR3 protein. This sample has hundreds of thousands of distinct CDR3 sequences, with less than 45% found just once. These receptors have no known antigen. Sequencing was carried out using blood. The source of these receptors is a girl under 18 with multiple sclerosis.

The V gene is TRBV24-1, the J gene TRBJ2-1; 8 bases line up with TRBD1. CDR1 and CDR2 from the germline V gene are KGHDR and SFDVKD. The CDR3 contains 16 residues. Unmatched junction bases numbered 5, after V lost 4 bases and J lost 1 base. The CDR3 nucleotides read TGTGCCACCAGTGACCGAGACAGGGGTTCCTACAATGAGCAGTTCTTC. Translated: CATSDRDRGSYNEQFF.

The chain uses TRBV29-1 and TRBJ2-7; D possibly uses TRBD1 or TRBD2 (5 bases each). The CDR3 totals 12 residues. The germline CDR1 and CDR2 sequences are SQVTM and ANQGSEA. V was clipped by 6 bases and J by 1 base, with 10 bases between them. The CDR3 DNA sequence: TGCAGCGTCAGGGACGGATCCTACGAGCAGTACTTC. Translating it yields CSVRDGSYEQYF.

This clonotype was counted a few times. V usage is TRBV6-5 and J usage is TRBJ2-4, with D hard to call. V was cut by 8 bases and J by 5 bases, with 19 bases left in between. Germline lookup yields CDR1 MNHEY and CDR2 SVGAGI. The CDR3 runs to 15 residues. CDR3 loop: CASGRLSGNENIQYF. The DNA of the CDR3 is TGTGCCAGCGGACGACTTAGTGGGAACGAAAACATTCAGTACTTC.